The clone carrying this TCR beta chain was seen a handful of times. The V end lost 4 bases, the J end lost 0 bases, and 10 bases lay between the germline ends. Per germline, CDR1 SGHTA and CDR2 FQGTGA. The CDR3 loop spans 15 amino acids. For the second PCR, which ran for about 7 to 11 cycles, a sample-barcoded 5' primer and a J-beta primer mix were used. Each cDNA molecule received a tag from a template-switch adaptor that had 12 random nucleotides. All samples yielded 2.5 million or more CDR3-containing paired-end reads. TCRdb re-derived calls from the 5' RACE reads in MiXCR, one entry per CDR3 protein. Of 700,000 or so distinct CDR3 sequences in the sample, around a fifth are singletons; the top ten hold around 21%. The data were obtained in a study of blood T cells in healthy people across ages. Researchers isolated at least 6 million PBMCs per sample.

The clonotype originates from a man in his 70s in good health. The V call is TRBV7-3, the J call TRBJ2-1; possibly TRBD1 or TRBD2 for D (5 bases each). The source material was blood. The CDR3 nucleotides are TGTGCCAGCAGCTCGTCGGGACCCTCCTACAATGAGCAGTTCTTC. It is translated as CASSSSGPSYNEQFF.